The T cell receptor beta chain described here comes from a study of shared clonotypes between healthy human individuals. The overall study: Per donor, three plates held CD4 naive cells, three held CD4 memory, two held CD8 naive and one held CD8 memory. Points from the study as a whole: Clonotypes which were not shared had lower generation probabilities than clonotypes that all four donors shared. The sharing of 5% to 6.5% of naive CD4 clonotypes was seen across a few donors.

Data came from immunoSEQ multiplex PCR; TCRdb stores just in-frame clones and leaves some out. The table includes roughly 2,000,000 clones, around 95% detected once. Worth noting for this clone: Its antigen is still unknown.

Germline CDR1 and CDR2: SGHDT and YYEEEE. This CDR3 comprises 17 residues. V lost 0 bases and J lost 4; bases outside the gene matches: 8. The naive CD8 subset, CD45RO-negative cells positively selected for CCR7, excluded terminally differentiated effector memory CD45RA+ cells. V and J are TRBV5-6 and TRBJ2-5, with 11 bases matching TRBD2. What was sequenced was naive CD8+ T cells from PBMCs. The receptor was isolated from a young man in good health. Some clones in this sample may be carry-over from other donors' samples. CDR3 DNA sequence: TGTGCCAGCAGCTTGGATATAGCGGGAGGGCTGGGAGAGACCCAGTACTTC. Its protein is CASSLDIAGGLGETQYF.